A single T cell receptor beta chain is shown here with its context. Its antigen remains unidentified. Qualities for individual bases were not recorded, and no much larger clone is one base off. Other nucleotide sequences from this sample produce the same CDR3. The library was produced with the immunoSEQ multiplex PCR assay. The multiplex PCR relied on a mix of 60 forward primers for TCR Vbeta segments and 13 reverse primers for TCR Jbeta segments. Amplification of the CDR3 region of rearranged TCR beta genes was performed with a multiplex PCR assay on genomic DNA. The amplified TCR beta libraries were sequenced on the Illumina HiSeq System as 87-base-pair reads. The authors processed their data as follows. Across the roughly 600 repertoires, a later analysis counted around 80 million unique TCR beta chains, roughly 11 million of which were shared by at least two donors. To remove PCR and sequencing errors, raw reads were error-corrected and collapsed into unique sequences using a nearest-neighbor algorithm that merged closely related sequences. CDR3 sequences were aligned to IMGT reference sequences to assign V, D and J gene segments. For a sequence to be retained, at least a six-nucleotide match to both a V gene segment and a J gene segment was required. Rearrangements were classified as productive when the CDR3 lacked stop codons and remained in frame with V and J, and all other rearrangements were classified as non-productive. CDR3 was defined according to IMGT convention as the region running from the second conserved V-encoded cysteine to the conserved J-encoded phenylalanine. Sequences without an unambiguous match to a single V gene segment were excluded from the earlier analysis of 450 to 750 of the donors. In an earlier analysis of 587 of the donors, V segments were called functional above 56.7% productive rearrangements and were called segregating when the between-donor standard deviation exceeded 5%. A statistical classification framework was built to diagnose cytomegalovirus status from the catalog of TCR beta chain sequences. A later analysis assigned V and J genes by comparing TCR nucleotide sequences with IMGT/GENE-DB human TR gene sequences. The TCRdist pipeline was used in a later analysis to assign CDR3 sequences and most-parsimonious VDJ recombination scenarios. In a later analysis, every TCR beta chain was defined by the combination of its CDR3 amino acid sequence and its V-gene family, and reads without a unique V-gene family were dropped. A later analysis removed 500 to 650 highly shared, low-generation-probability nucleotide sequences to deal with suspected cross-contamination and a sequencing artifact. In a later analysis, a clonal expansion index for each public chain was calculated from normalized within-repertoire ranks of inferred template counts. In a later analysis, generation probabilities were computed with a VDJ recombination model fitted to out-of-frame rearrangements, and the resulting probabilities were checked against IGoR. A later analysis scored TCR-TCR, TCR-HLA and TCR-CMV co-occurrence with hypergeometric tests, applying a repertoire-size bias correction to TCR pairs. To estimate false discovery rates, a later analysis permuted the HLA or CMV assignments 20 times. A later analysis grouped co-occurring TCRs with DBSCAN, adding TCRdist sequence similarity when clustering within HLA-allele-positive subsets. Repertoires with fewer than 30,000 or more than 120,000 public chains were left out of co-occurrence clustering, as were a handful of repertoires with anomalous nucleotide sharing. Here the immuneACCESS table is served through TCRdb, limited to in-frame sequences with V and J called. Missing clones are a known gap in these copies; in checked studies unresolved V genes cover under half, and the rest lacks a known reason. The D gene and trimming were derived from the DNA, and the V and J assignments and clone size from that table. Here the sample has 110,000 to 150,000 clones; around 79% occur a single time. The ten largest clones take up nearly 4% of the sample.

The cohort comprised some 700 healthy bone marrow donors. At the time of sampling, every cohort member was nominally healthy, though immune exposures that went unrecorded were likely present. The donor was CMV seronegative and was included in the group of several hundred seronegative cohort members. A peripheral blood sample was collected from each donor, and TCR beta sequencing was performed on peripheral blood mononuclear cells. Genomic DNA was extracted from the blood cell samples with the Qiagen DNeasy Blood Extraction Kit. These data are taken from a study of cytomegalovirus exposure and HLA in healthy donors (TCRdb year 2017). A note on the overall study: In an earlier analysis of several hundred of the donors, 276 Gb of sequence data and approximately 100 million unique TCR beta sequences from roughly 190 million T cells were reported. Approximately 310 gigabases of sequencing data and tens of millions of unique TCR sequences were included in an early release covering several hundred HLA-typed donors. The genetic ancestry cluster associated with self-reported Caucasian donors included about 84% of the roughly 400 genotyped donors. The study aimed to test whether cataloging public T cell receptors could reveal signatures of past pathogen exposure. The study profiled the T cell repertoires of 500 to 800 subjects by immunosequencing and related them to cytomegalovirus serostatus. In addition to the first cohort of around 670 subjects, a separate validation cohort of under 150 different subjects was used. To predict cytomegalovirus infection status, the study brought together high-throughput TCR immunosequencing, statistical association of individual TCRs with disease status, and machine learning. A later analysis re-analyzed previously published TCR beta repertoires from roughly 690 donors and added high-resolution HLA genotyping to study TCR occurrence patterns. In the later analysis, no new phenotypic data were used to find candidate immune exposures; instead, reliance was placed on TCR beta sequences and their occurrence across donors. To decide whether each TCR beta V gene segment behaved as functional or pseudogenic, an earlier analysis of some 600 of the donors relied on high-throughput TCR beta sequencing. Donor age, sex, ethnicity and CMV serostatus were compiled together with the repertoire data. In a later genetic analysis, genome-wide SNP genotypes for about 60% of the 666 donors were used, and that subset was treated as a discovery cohort. Every repertoire in the discovery cohort had been generated on one and the same sequencing platform. Class I and class II HLA loci were covered by the typing at four-digit resolution. Typing coverage differed by locus: A, B, C, DRB1 and DQB1 were typed in about 629-640 donors, DQA1 in 522, DPA1 in some 570, and DPB1 in just under 480. Four or five DR-DQ haplotypes were treated as single units for association and clustering because of strong linkage in the cohort. On average, over 200,000 unique TCR beta nucleotide sequences were sequenced per donor among 398 genotyped donors of the cohort, with 15% to 20% of those sequences being non-productive. Overall study outcomes, separate from this receptor: In a later genetic analysis, a missense DCLRE1C variant was associated with V-gene and J-gene trimming of TCR beta chains, and the association was replicated in an independent cohort. In the study, about 150 TCR beta chains were listed as associated with cytomegalovirus. Because some donors lacked HLA typing at each locus, the association tests relied only on the typed subset. A further reported finding was that TCR beta sequences accurately predicted the HLA-A and HLA-B alleles for most subjects in the first cohort. In vitro tests confirmed that three of the cytomegalovirus-associated TCR beta chains recognize cytomegalovirus antigens. When HLA alleles, especially DR and DQ, strongly co-occurred, TCR associations were difficult to assign to individual alleles. Broadly in line with IMGT annotations, most TCR beta V segments showed up in productive rearrangements about 90% or about 30% of the time in an earlier analysis of several hundred of the donors. Presence/absence analyses assumed roughly uniform sequencing depth across donors, an assumption that may not hold. In a later analysis, the rate of TCR association differed among HLA loci, with DRB1 alleles having the most associated TCRs and HLA-C alleles having the fewest. Most TCR sequences were observed very rarely across donors, whereas some public TCRs were present in many individuals. Only TCR beta chains were sequenced in this cohort, and the absence of alpha or paired-chain data limited detectable features. A group of highly shared sequence variants was considered likely to be a technical artifact of the sequencing pipeline. Compared with the approximately 600-donor mean, donors in an Asian-associated ancestry cluster had fewer N-insertions in productive TCRs, according to a later genetic analysis. The authors suggested that the approach could potentially be extended to other disease states and immunological phenotypes. For the cohort, immune exposure information was limited to CMV serostatus. According to a later analysis, most CMV-associated TCR beta chains appeared to be HLA-restricted, and the HLA associations seemed to be driven largely by CMV exposure. At a false discovery rate of 0.05, a later analysis linked 16,951 TCR beta sequences to specific HLA alleles. In both the original and validation cohorts, the classifier was reported to diagnose cytomegalovirus status with high specificity and sensitivity. Because counts were too low, around 17 rarely observed V segments, including chromosome 9 orphons, were left out of the earlier analysis of roughly 600 of the donors. A later analysis reported that several top co-occurrence clusters appeared linked to parvovirus B19, influenza, CMV and Epstein-Barr virus. Compared with equally common non-associated chains, HLA-associated TCR beta chains in a later analysis were more clonally expanded and had lower generation probabilities. Linkage disequilibrium might explain the correlated functional status among segregating V segments, but an unknown experimental factor could not be excluded. Some IMGT-functional V segments, including TRBV6-2 and TRBV6-3, could not be told apart with the 87-base-pair reads, so those segments were excluded.

The trim is 3 bases for V and 6 bases for J, with a gap of 10 bases between the germline ends. From the cysteine through the phenylalanine, the CDR3 covers 13 amino acids. The CDR3 DNA has 39 bases and is translated from base 1. According to the germline V gene, CDR1 reads SGHNT and CDR2 reads YENEEA. The sample taken for sequencing was PBMCs. This clonotype originated in a male donor in good health and CMV-seronegative. The chain was built from TRBV11-3 and TRBJ2-3, with the D gene uncertain. The DNA sequence is as follows: TGTGCCAGCAGCTTGAGAGGTCCGGATACGCAGTATTTT. Translated, it reads CASSLRGPDTQYF.